This T cell receptor beta chain is from a study of T-cell reconstitution after alpha-beta-depleted transplantation in children. Researchers prepared the TCRbeta library using unique molecular identifiers, the study reports. Via MiXCR, TCRdb re-called the PCR reads, giving one row per CDR3 protein. The data contain about 610,000 distinct CDR3 sequences, under 12% of them singletons. This clonotype was detected a few times. The sequence came from a human donor who donated a stem cell graft to a child with acute myeloid leukemia. Sample: PBMCs from the stem cell graft donor, taken from the stem cell graft.

CDR3 nucleotides: TGCGCCAGCAGTGGCGTTAGGGGAGTGACAGGGGACAATGAGCAGTTCTTC. Amino acids: CASSGVRGVTGDNEQFF. The V and J genes are TRBV5-1 and TRBJ2-1; TRBD1 matches at 8 bases. Trimming cost V 5 bases and J 5 bases; bases outside gene matches: 15. Germline lookup yields CDR1 SGHRS and CDR2 YFSETQ. The length of the CDR3 is 17 residues.